The 17 T cell receptor beta chains reported below all come from one sample, sequenced in a study of T cells in tumors and immune-related adverse events. Only in-frame clones appear in the TCRdb table, and some are missing; sequencing was by immunoSEQ multiplex PCR. The sample has under 10,000 clones; roughly 92% are singletons. The specimen was lymph node tissue, collected from a patient treated with anti-PD-1 therapy. These receptors all stem from a female donor with metastatic renal cell carcinoma.

This rearrangement joins TRBV21-1 to TRBJ2-2; TRBD2 reflects the table's D call only, with no check against the DNA. TRBV21-1 is a pseudogene locus. This CDR3 contains 17 residues. The CDR3 spells CASSKEGLAGFTGELFF. The CDR3 bases are TGTGCCAGCAGCAAAGAGGGACTAGCGGGATTCACCGGGGAGCTGTTTTTT.

The rearrangement links TRBV5-1 to TRBJ1-1; 8 nucleotides align to TRBD1. Per germline, CDR1 SGHRS and CDR2 YFSETQ. The ends lost 0 bases at V and 3 bases at J; junction bases unmatched: 7. The CDR3 extends over 16 amino acids. CDR3 DNA sequence: TGCGCCAGCAGCTTGGCCAGACAGGGGAGGGACACTGAAGCTTTCTTT. This translates into CASSLARQGRDTEAFF.

A single count supports this clone. The J gene is TRBJ1-1, the V gene TRBV29-1, with D possibly being TRBD1 (5 bases). Looked up from germline, CDR1 is SQVTM and CDR2 is ANQGSEA. The ends were cut back, 7 bases at V and 2 bases at J, with 14 bases in the middle. The CDR3 runs 13 residues. The CDR3 DNA is TGCAGCGGCCTTCGACAGACCAACACTGAAGCTTTCTTT. Translation gives CSGLRQTNTEAFF.

This clone occurred once. The chain uses TRBV6-5 and TRBJ1-1; the match to TRBD1 covers 8 bases. The trim removed 8 bases at V and 1 base at J, leaving 9 bases unmatched. Germline V gene lookup returns CDR1 MNHEY and CDR2 SVGAGI. The CDR3 sequence is 15 residues long. CDR3 region: CASVWAGGRNTEAFF. The CDR3 DNA is TGTGCCAGCGTTTGGGCAGGGGGCAGGAACACTGAAGCTTTCTTT.

The chain couples TRBV5-4 to TRBJ2-2; 9 nucleotides align to TRBD2. The CDR3 runs 16 residues. Germline CDR1 reads SGHNT; CDR2 reads YYREEE (reference sequence). Trimming at V came to 1 base and at J to 2 bases, leaving 3 bases not matched to a gene. This CDR3 reads CASSLRLAVNTGELFF. DNA for the CDR3: TGTGCCAGCAGCTTGAGACTAGCGGTAAACACCGGGGAGCTGTTTTTT.

This chain links TRBV7-9 with TRBJ2-1; possibly TRBD2 for D (5 bases). Germline CDR1 reads SEHNR; CDR2 reads FQNEAQ (reference sequence). V was cut by 2 bases and J by 9 bases, with 14 bases left in between. The CDR3 has 14 amino acids. The CDR3 reads CASSLRFIEGEQFF. The CDR3 nucleotides are TGTGCCAGCAGCTTACGCTTTATAGAGGGTGAGCAGTTCTTC.

The chain carries TRBV15 and TRBJ2-7; 7 bases line up with TRBD1. Germline V gene lookup returns CDR1 LNHNV and CDR2 YYDKDF (reference sequence). The CDR3 length is 15 residues. After removal of 0 bases from V and 6 bases from J, the junction contained 8 bases not matched to a gene. CDR3 loop: CATSRDVHTGAEQYF. CDR3 in DNA: TGTGCCACCAGCAGAGATGTACATACAGGGGCCGAGCAGTACTTC.

The chain is built from TRBV10-3 and TRBJ2-7; 11 nucleotides agree with TRBD1. The germline V gene encodes CDR1 ENHRY and CDR2 SYGVKD. With 7 bases clipped from V and 5 bases from J, the junction kept 10 bases outside the gene matches. CDR3 length: 15 residues. Written as DNA, the CDR3 is TGTGCCATCAACCAGCCGGGACAGGGGGTCCACGAGCAGTACTTC. The encoded protein is CAINQPGQGVHEQYF.

The rearrangement links TRBV7-2 to TRBJ1-6; D unresolved. The CDR3 is 15 amino acids. Trimming cost V 2 bases and J 9 bases, with 14 bases left between them. Germline V lookup: CDR1 SGHTA, CDR2 FQGNSA. The DNA of the CDR3 is TGTGCCAGCAGCTTAAACTCCGGGTTATCTTCACCCCTCCACTTT. It is translated as CASSLNSGLSSPLHF.

V gene TRBV4-3 combines with J gene TRBJ1-2, with TRBD1 identical over 8 bases. V lost 4 bases to trimming and J lost 8 bases; unmatched junction nucleotides: 6. There are 13 residues in the CDR3. Germline V lookup: CDR1 LGHNA, CDR2 YSLEER. The CDR3 sequence is CASSPPGTGGYTF. In DNA form, the CDR3 reads TGCGCCAGCAGCCCCCCCGGGACAGGAGGCTACACCTTC.

V is TRBV10-3 and J is TRBJ1-5, with 8 bases fitting TRBD1. V trimming: 11 bases; J trimming: 5 bases; junction bases outside the gene matches: 8. CDR1 and CDR2 (germline): ENHRY, SYGVKD. The CDR3 consists of 13 residues. The CDR3 here is CAAQGVLDQPQHF. Written as DNA, the CDR3 is TGTGCCGCACAGGGGGTTTTGGATCAGCCCCAGCATTTT.

The J gene is TRBJ2-1, the V gene TRBV30; 14 nucleotides align to TRBD2. Germline CDR1 reads GTSNPN; CDR2 reads SVGIG (reference sequence). V shed 2 bases and J 7 bases; nucleotides not matched to a gene: 7. CDR3 length: 16 amino acids. The CDR3 nucleotides are TGTGCCTGGAGTCGAGCCGGGACTAGCGGGAGAAATGAGCAGTTCTTC. It encodes CAWSRAGTSGRNEQFF.

This chain links TRBV4-1 with TRBJ2-7, with 10 bases aligning to TRBD1. The germline gives CDR1 MGHRA, CDR2 YSYEKL. There are 16 residues in the CDR3. Trimming removed 1 base from V and 4 bases from J; junction bases left unmatched: 7. The CDR3, as DNA: TGCGCCAGCAGCCAAGCGGAGACAGGGGGCGATTACGAGCAGTACTTC. This sequence encodes CASSQAETGGDYEQYF.

The rearrangement uses TRBV18 and TRBJ2-7; D is ambiguous. CDR1 and CDR2 from the germline V gene are KGHSH and LQKENI. This CDR3 contains 15 residues. The germline V and J ends were trimmed by 5 bases and 2 bases, with 16 bases remaining between them. CDR3 coding DNA: TGTGCCAGCTCAAGGACCGGGCCTGGAGCCTACGAGCAGTACTTC. This sequence encodes CASSRTGPGAYEQYF.

V usage is TRBV5-4 and J usage is TRBJ2-4; D gene ambiguous. V dropped 0 bases and J dropped 9 bases, with 13 bases sitting between them. Looked up from germline, CDR1 is SGHNT and CDR2 is YYREEE (reference sequence). This CDR3 contains 14 residues. The CDR3 loop is CASSLAPPSSIQYF. The CDR3 DNA sequence: TGTGCCAGCAGCTTGGCCCCTCCCAGTAGCATTCAGTACTTC.

V gene TRBV6-5 combines with J gene TRBJ1-4; D gene uncertain. Deletions cut 7 bases from V and 8 bases from J, with 14 bases between. Germline V gene lookup returns CDR1 MNHEY and CDR2 SVGAGI. There are 13 residues in the CDR3. CDR3 coding DNA: TGTGCCAGCACTTCCCTTGTCGGGGAAAAACTGTTTTTT. Its translation is CASTSLVGEKLFF.

The V gene is TRBV6-6, the J gene TRBJ2-2, with 10 positions matching TRBD2. Trimming took 2 bases from V and 7 from J; bases not matched to a gene: 7. The CDR3 has 16 residues. Germline V CDR1 and CDR2: MNHNY, SVGAGI (reference sequence). The CDR3 region is CASSYERGGRIGELFF. For the CDR3, the DNA is TGTGCCAGCAGTTACGAGCGGGGGGGCCGAATCGGGGAGCTGTTTTTT.